This TCR beta chain emerged from a study of blood T cell repertoires in COVID-19. Whole-study context: The United States, Italy and Spain supplied acute and convalescent COVID-19 samples.

Original processing notes: Nucleated cell counts were estimated from reference gene primer amplification. The protocol was immunoSEQ multiplex PCR, while the TCRdb copy is restricted to in-frame clones and leaves out a portion. D and trimming come from the DNA, and the V and J calls and clone size come from that table. The table shows 200,000 to 250,000 clones, with about nine tenths occurring only once. V lost 7 bases, J lost 1 base, and 6 bases lay in between. Germline CDR1 reads MNHEY; CDR2 reads SVGAGI. The CDR3 totals 12 residues. The specimen was peripheral blood. The chain is built from TRBV6-5 and TRBJ2-3, with no clear D. The sequence was collected from a man between 25 and 39 years old with COVID-19, enrolled during active disease. CDR3 region: CASTQGTDTQYF. CDR3 bases: TGTGCCAGCACTCAGGGCACAGATACGCAGTATTTT.